This T cell receptor beta chain was captured by sequencing in a study of shared clonotypes between healthy human individuals. Broader study findings: Researchers sampled only blood; tissue repertoires likely differ.

CD8 cells classed as naive were CD45RO-negative and positively selected for CCR7, excluding terminally differentiated effector memory CD45RA+ cells. The count of this clone is one. The antigen is not known. Researchers divided each subset's genomic DNA evenly across several immunoSEQ plates. Per the original methods: Junction-only immunoSEQ data arrived without quality scores, meaning filtering differed. Libraries were prepared by immunoSEQ multiplex PCR; TCRdb keeps only in-frame clonotypes and omits some of them. That table supplies the V and J calls and clone size; D and trimming were determined from the DNA. The data hold about 2.2 million clones, with 93% observed a single time. The specimen was naive CD8+ T cells from PBMCs. The sequence was collected from a man in his late teens or twenties in good health. Some clones in this sample may be carry-over from other donors' samples.

As DNA, the CDR3 is TGTGCCAGCAGTTTAGGGCGCGGGAGCTCCTACAATGAGCAGTTCTTC. It specifies CASSLGRGSSYNEQFF. The chain combines TRBV27 with TRBJ2-1; 7 nucleotides agree with TRBD2. The CDR3 contains 16 residues. Trimming removed 2 bases from V and 0 bases from J; junction bases left unmatched: 4. Per the germline V gene, CDR1 is MNHEY and CDR2 is SMNVEV (reference sequence).